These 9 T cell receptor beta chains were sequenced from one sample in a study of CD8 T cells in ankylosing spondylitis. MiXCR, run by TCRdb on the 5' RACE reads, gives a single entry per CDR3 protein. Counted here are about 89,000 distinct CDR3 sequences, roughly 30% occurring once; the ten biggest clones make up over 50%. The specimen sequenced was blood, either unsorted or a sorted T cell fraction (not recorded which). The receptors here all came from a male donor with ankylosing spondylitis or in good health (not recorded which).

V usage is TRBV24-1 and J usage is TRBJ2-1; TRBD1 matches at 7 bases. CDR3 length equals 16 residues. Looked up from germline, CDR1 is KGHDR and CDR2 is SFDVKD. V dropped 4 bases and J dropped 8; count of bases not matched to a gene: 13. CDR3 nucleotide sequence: TGTGCCACCAGTGACCCGACAGGGACCCCTAGGGATGAGCAGTTCTTC. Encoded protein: CATSDPTGTPRDEQFF.

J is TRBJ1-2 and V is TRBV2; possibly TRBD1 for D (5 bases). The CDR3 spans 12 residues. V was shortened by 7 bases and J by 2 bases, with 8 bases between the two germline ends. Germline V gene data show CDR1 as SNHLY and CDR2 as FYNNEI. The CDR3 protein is CASTRQNYGYTF. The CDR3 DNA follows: TGTGCCAGCACCCGACAGAACTATGGCTACACCTTC.

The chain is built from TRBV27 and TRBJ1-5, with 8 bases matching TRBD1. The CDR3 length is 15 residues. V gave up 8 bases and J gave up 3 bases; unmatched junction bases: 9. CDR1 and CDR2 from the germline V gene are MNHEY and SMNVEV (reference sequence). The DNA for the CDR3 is TGTGCCAGCGGAAAGCAGGGGGCTACCAATCAGCCCCAGCATTTT. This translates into CASGKQGATNQPQHF.

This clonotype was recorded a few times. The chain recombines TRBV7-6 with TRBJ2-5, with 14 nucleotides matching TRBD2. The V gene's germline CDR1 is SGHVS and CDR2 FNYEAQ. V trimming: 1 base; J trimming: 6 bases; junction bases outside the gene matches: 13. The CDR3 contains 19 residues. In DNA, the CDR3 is TGTGCCAGCAGCTTAGAGATACCACGACTAGCGGGGGGGACGAAGACCCAGTACTTC. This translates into CASSLEIPRLAGGTKTQYF.

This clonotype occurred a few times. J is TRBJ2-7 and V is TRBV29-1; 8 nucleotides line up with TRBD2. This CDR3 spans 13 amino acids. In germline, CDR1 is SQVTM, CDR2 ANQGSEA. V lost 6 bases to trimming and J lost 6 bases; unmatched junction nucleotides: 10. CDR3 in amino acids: CSVLTSDSSEQYF. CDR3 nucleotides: TGCAGCGTATTGACTAGCGACTCTTCCGAGCAGTACTTC.

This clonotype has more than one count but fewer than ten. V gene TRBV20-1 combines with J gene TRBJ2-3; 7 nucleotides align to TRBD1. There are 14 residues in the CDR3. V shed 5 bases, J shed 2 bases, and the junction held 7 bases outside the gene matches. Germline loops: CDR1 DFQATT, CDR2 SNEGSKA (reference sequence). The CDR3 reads CSAQDRNYTDTQYF. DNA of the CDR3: TGCAGTGCTCAGGACAGGAATTACACAGATACGCAGTATTTT.

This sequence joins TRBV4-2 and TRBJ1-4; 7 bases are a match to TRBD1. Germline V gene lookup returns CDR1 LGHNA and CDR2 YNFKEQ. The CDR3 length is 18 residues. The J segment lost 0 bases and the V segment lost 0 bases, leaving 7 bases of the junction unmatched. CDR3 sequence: CASSQDSTGEATNEKLFF. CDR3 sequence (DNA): TGTGCCAGCAGCCAAGATTCTACAGGGGAAGCAACTAATGAAAAACTGTTTTTT.

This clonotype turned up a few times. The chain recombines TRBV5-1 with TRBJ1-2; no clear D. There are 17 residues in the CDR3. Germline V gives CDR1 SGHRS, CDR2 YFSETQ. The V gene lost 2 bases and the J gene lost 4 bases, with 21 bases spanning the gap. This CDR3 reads CASSFEPTGEQTYGYTF. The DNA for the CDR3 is TGCGCCAGCAGCTTTGAACCTACCGGGGAGCAGACCTATGGCTACACCTTC.

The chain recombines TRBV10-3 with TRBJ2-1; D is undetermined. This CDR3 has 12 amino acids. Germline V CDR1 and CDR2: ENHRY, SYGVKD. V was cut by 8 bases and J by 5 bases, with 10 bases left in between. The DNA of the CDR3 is TGTGCCATCGCGGTCAGTCACAATGAGCAGTTCTTC. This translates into CAIAVSHNEQFF.